This T cell receptor beta chain emerged from a study of blood T cell repertoires in COVID-19. Germline V gene data show CDR1 as SGDLS and CDR2 as YYNGEE. This CDR3 comprises 14 residues. V lost 3 bases to trimming and J lost 8 bases; unmatched junction nucleotides: 10. Here immunoSEQ multiplex PCR was the method, and the copy in TCRdb shows in-frame clones only, minus some. The repertoire holds about 130,000 clones, with around 83% as singletons. The genes are TRBV9 and TRBJ1-2, with 7 bases that match TRBD1. Sequencing was carried out using peripheral blood. The origin of this receptor is a human donor in a cohort sampled during active COVID-19. The CDR3 region has the DNA TGTGCCAGCAGCGGAAGACAGGGATTTAGGGGCTACACCTTC. Encoded protein: CASSGRQGFRGYTF.